One sample yielded the 31 T cell receptor beta chains listed below, sequenced in a study of technical replicates of blood from several donors. Clones were sequenced by immunoSEQ multiplex PCR, and TCRdb holds only the in-frame ones, with some missing. The sample records around 50,000 clones, more than 95% being singletons. The sample was T cells isolated from PBMCs. The receptors were gathered from a human donor in good health.

The chain couples TRBV7-2 to TRBJ1-2; D is possibly TRBD1 (6 bases). The germline V gene encodes CDR1 SGHTA and CDR2 FQGNSA. V lost 3 bases and J 6 bases, leaving 11 bases between the germline ends. The CDR3 is 13 amino acids. DNA of the CDR3: TGTGCCAGCAGCTTTGGGACAAGAAATGGCTACACCTTC. It specifies CASSFGTRNGYTF.

This clone was counted once. This chain joins TRBV2 and TRBJ2-7; 7 positions agree with TRBD1. Germline V gene sequence: CDR1 SNHLY, CDR2 FYNNEI. V shed 6 bases and J 3 bases; nucleotides not matched to a gene: 11. This CDR3 is built from 15 residues. The CDR3 nucleotides read TGTGCCAGCAGCGCTACTAGTAGGGGGCTCTACGAGCAGTACTTC. Its translation: CASSATSRGLYEQYF.

The chain employs TRBV9 and TRBJ2-1, with a possible D match to TRBD1 (8 bases). Deletions cut 4 bases from V and 6 bases from J, with 11 bases between. This CDR3 is 13 amino acids long. Germline assignment: CDR1 SGDLS and CDR2 YYNGEE. The DNA for the CDR3 is TGTGCCAGCAGCTACAGGGGGGGCAATGAGCAGTTCTTC. Amino acid sequence: CASSYRGGNEQFF.

The chain has TRBV2 and TRBJ2-3; D unresolved. The germline V gene encodes CDR1 SNHLY and CDR2 FYNNEI. This CDR3 comprises 13 residues. Deletions cut 4 bases from V and 2 bases from J, with 7 bases between. CDR3 nucleotide sequence: TGTGCCAGCAGTGGGCCTTACACAGATACGCAGTATTTT. It specifies CASSGPYTDTQYF.

The chain recombines TRBV7-2 with TRBJ2-5; 11 nucleotides match TRBD2. J was trimmed by 7 bases and V by 1 base; bases with no gene match: 5. Germline V gene sequence: CDR1 SGHTA, CDR2 FQGNSA. The CDR3 totals 15 residues. Here the CDR3 DNA reads TGTGCCAGCAGCTTAGTCGGAACTAGCGGGGGGACCCAGTACTTC. Translating gives CASSLVGTSGGTQYF.

This chain connects TRBV4-1 to TRBJ1-1; tentatively, D is TRBD1 (6 bases). The CDR3 is 15 amino acids. Germline V gives CDR1 MGHRA, CDR2 YSYEKL. V lost 0 bases, J lost 4 bases, and 12 bases lay in between. Here the CDR3 DNA reads TGCGCCAGCAGCCAAGAACCAGGGGCGGTCACTGAAGCTTTCTTT. This sequence encodes CASSQEPGAVTEAFF.

V gene TRBV4-2 combines with J gene TRBJ2-7; D gene unclear. CDR3 size: 14 residues. The V gene lost 0 bases and the J gene lost 2 bases, with 8 bases spanning the gap. Germline loops: CDR1 LGHNA, CDR2 YNFKEQ. The CDR3 protein is CASSQEIAAYEQYF. In DNA, the CDR3 is TGTGCCAGCAGCCAAGAAATAGCTGCCTACGAGCAGTACTTC.

The table lists this clone with a few counts. The V and J genes are TRBV28 and TRBJ1-5; TRBD1 might be the D (5 bases). CDR1 MDHEN and CDR2 SYDVKM come from the germline V gene. This CDR3 contains 15 residues. Trimming took 9 bases from V and 3 from J, leaving 18 bases between them. For the CDR3, the DNA is TGTGCCAGTTCAGGGTCCCAAGTATACAATCAGCCCCAGCATTTT. Its protein product is CASSGSQVYNQPQHF.

The V gene is TRBV5-4, the J gene TRBJ2-2; 9 bases match TRBD2. V trimming: 5 bases; J trimming: 2 bases; junction bases outside the gene matches: 13. Germline CDR1 SGHNT, CDR2 YYREEE (reference sequence). The CDR3 is 18 amino acids. In nucleotides, the CDR3 is TGTGCCAGCAGGGCCGTTATGGCGGGAGGGCCCAACACCGGGGAGCTGTTTTTT. Translated: CASRAVMAGGPNTGELFF.

V gene TRBV19 combines with J gene TRBJ2-5; D remains unclear. Per germline, CDR1 LNHDA and CDR2 SQIVND (reference sequence). This CDR3 has 14 residues. Between the trimmed V and J ends, which lost 1 base and 2 bases, there was a span of 8 bases. The DNA for the CDR3 is TGTGCCAGTAGTATAGCTGCAGGTCAAGAGACCCAGTACTTC. Translated, it gives CASSIAAGQETQYF.

This chain links TRBV10-2 with TRBJ2-1; D ambiguous. The CDR3 contains 14 residues. The V end was cut by 2 bases, the J end by 4 bases, with 9 bases between. The germline V gene encodes CDR1 WSHSY and CDR2 SAAADI. The CDR3 nucleotides read TGCGCCAGCAGTGAGCCGTCCAGGTACAATGAGCAGTTCTTC. Amino acid sequence: CASSEPSRYNEQFF.

This clone was seen only once. This chain links TRBV2 with TRBJ2-7; 9 bases align to TRBD2. The CDR3 spans 18 residues. Losses at the gene ends were 1 base for V and 3 bases for J; bases not matched to a gene: 13. Germline CDR1 is SNHLY and CDR2 is FYNNEI. Here the CDR3 reads CASSEDSSGIILSYEQYF. The CDR3 coding sequence is TGTGCCAGCAGTGAAGATTCTAGCGGGATAATCTTGAGCTACGAGCAGTACTTC.

J is TRBJ1-4 and V is TRBV7-9; 7 nucleotides agree with TRBD1. With 7 bases clipped from V and 8 bases from J, the junction kept 10 bases outside the gene matches. The germline gives CDR1 SEHNR, CDR2 FQNEAQ (reference sequence). The CDR3 spans 14 residues. The CDR3 here is CASTMAGGVEKLFF. The DNA of the CDR3 is TGTGCCAGCACCATGGCAGGGGGTGTGGAAAAACTGTTTTTT.

The CDR3 DNA follows: TGTGCCAGCATCCAACAGGGGCTGGGAGATACGCAGTATTTT. Translation gives CASIQQGLGDTQYF. The rearrangement joins TRBV7-8 to TRBJ2-3; 7 bases map to TRBD1. Germline CDR1 and CDR2: SGHVS and FQNEAQ. CDR3 length: 14 amino acids. V was clipped by 7 bases and J by 5 bases; unmatched bases: 9. The whole variable domain, filled in from reference TRBV7-8 and TRBJ2-3, reads GAGVSQSPRYKVAKRGQDVALRCDPISGHVSLFWYQQALGQGPEFLTYFQNEAQLDKSGLPSDRFFAERPEGSVSTLKIQRTQQEDSAVYLCASIQQGLGDTQYFGPGTRLTVL.

This clone was found once. This rearrangement joins TRBV7-9 to TRBJ2-3; 7 nucleotides align to TRBD1. CDR3 size: 15 residues. Germline CDR1 and CDR2: SEHNR and FQNEAQ (reference sequence). Trimming cost V 5 bases and J 9 bases; bases outside gene matches: 14. Written as DNA, the CDR3 is TGTGCCAGCAGCCTGGGACAGAGAGCCTCCTTGACGCAGTATTTT. The encoded protein is CASSLGQRASLTQYF.

The gene calls are TRBV6-1 and TRBJ2-3; 11 positions agree with TRBD2. Trimming cost V 3 bases and J 3 bases; bases outside gene matches: 8. Per germline, CDR1 MNHNS and CDR2 SASEGT. The CDR3 is made up of 17 amino acids. CDR3 region: CASSELMRTSGTDTQYF. CDR3 DNA sequence: TGTGCCAGCAGTGAGCTTATGAGGACTAGCGGGACAGATACGCAGTATTTT.

The chain links TRBV9 to TRBJ1-1, with D unclear. V was clipped by 3 bases and J by 0 bases, with 15 bases between them. Germline values: CDR1 SGDLS, CDR2 YYNGEE. This CDR3 contains 16 residues. CDR3 protein: CASSAAEGILNTEAFF. In DNA, the CDR3 is TGTGCCAGCAGCGCAGCCGAGGGAATTTTGAACACTGAAGCTTTCTTT.

Here the CDR3 reads CASSWTGGVAETQYF. Written as DNA, the CDR3 is TGTGCCAGCAGCTGGACAGGCGGGGTGGCAGAGACCCAGTACTTC. The V call is TRBV5-6, the J call TRBJ2-5, with TRBD1 as a possible D gene (7 bases). V lost 3 bases to trimming and J lost 4 bases, with 16 bases between them. The CDR3 is made up of 15 amino acids. Germline V gives CDR1 SGHDT, CDR2 YYEEEE.

This clone has only a few counts. This sequence joins TRBV25-1 and TRBJ2-7; TRBD1 is a possible D gene (6 bases). The CDR3 runs 12 residues. The germline V and J ends were trimmed by 10 bases and 2 bases, with 12 bases remaining between them. Germline CDR1 and CDR2: MGHDK and SYGVNS. CDR3 nucleotide sequence: TGTGCCACGAGACAGGACGCCTACGAGCAGTACTTC. This encodes CATRQDAYEQYF.

V gene TRBV5-6 combines with J gene TRBJ2-4; D is unclear. Germline lookup yields CDR1 SGHDT and CDR2 YYEEEE. The CDR3 runs 13 residues. With 1 base removed from V and 9 bases from J, the gap between germline ends came to 11 bases. This chain's CDR3 is CASSLTESAIQYF. The CDR3 region has the DNA TGTGCCAGCAGCTTGACCGAGAGTGCCATTCAGTACTTC.

The V gene is TRBV28, the J gene TRBJ2-7; 10 bases are shared with TRBD2. CDR1 and CDR2 (germline): MDHEN, SYDVKM. V shed 4 bases and J 2 bases; nucleotides not matched to a gene: 11. The CDR3 is 17 residues long. CDR3 region: CASSSRTSGTSAYEQYF. The DNA of the CDR3 is TGTGCCAGCAGTTCCCGTACCTCCGGGACTAGCGCCTACGAGCAGTACTTC. The full variable domain, in which reference TRBV28 and TRBJ2-7 provide the parts outside the CDR3, is DVKVTQSSRYLVKRTGEKVFLECVQDMDHENMFWYRQDPGLGLRLIYFSYDVKMKEKGDIPEGYSVSREKKERFSLILESASTNQTSMYLCASSSRTSGTSAYEQYFGPGTRLTVT.

The V gene is TRBV30, the J gene TRBJ2-5, with D unclear. The CDR3 is 12 amino acids. Germline V CDR1 and CDR2: GTSNPN, SVGIG (reference sequence). Trimming left V 0 bases short and J 5 bases short, with 7 bases between. CDR3 protein: CAWSVLYETQYF. The CDR3 DNA follows: TGTGCCTGGAGTGTACTATATGAGACCCAGTACTTC.

The CDR3 is CSVEDWGQLRTDTQYF. The CDR3, as DNA: TGCAGCGTTGAAGATTGGGGACAGTTACGAACAGATACGCAGTATTTT. The rearrangement uses TRBV29-1 and TRBJ2-3; 7 nucleotides match TRBD1. The CDR3 loop spans 16 amino acids. CDR1 SQVTM and CDR2 ANQGSEA come from the germline V gene. Trimming at V came to 0 bases and at J to 3 bases, leaving 9 bases not matched to a gene.

The chain uses TRBV29-1 and TRBJ2-7; TRBD2 agrees at 7 bases. Germline values: CDR1 SQVTM, CDR2 ANQGSEA. This CDR3 spans 14 amino acids. V was pared by 1 base and J by 3 bases, with 6 bases of the junction left unmatched. CDR3 coding DNA: TGCAGCGTTGAAGGTGCGGGGGACTTCTACGAGCAGTACTTC. This encodes CSVEGAGDFYEQYF.

The chain links TRBV6-5 to TRBJ2-7; D uncertain. The CDR3 covers 14 residues. The germline V gene encodes CDR1 MNHEY and CDR2 SVGAGI. V was cut by 7 bases and J by 0 bases, with 13 bases left in between. The DNA of the CDR3 is TGTGCCAGCACCCCCGACAAGAGCTCCTACGAGCAGTACTTC. It translates to CASTPDKSSYEQYF.

The chain joins TRBV5-8 to TRBJ1-1; D may be TRBD1 (6 bases). From germline, CDR1 is SGHTS and CDR2 YDEGEE. This CDR3 spans 14 amino acids. V lost 1 base to trimming and J lost 4 bases, with 11 bases between them. CDR3 in amino acids: CASSLLGGGTEAFF. The CDR3 nucleotides read TGTGCCAGCAGCTTGCTAGGGGGGGGCACTGAAGCTTTCTTT.

The V call is TRBV5-4, the J call TRBJ1-4, with 9 positions matching TRBD1. With 6 bases clipped from V and 7 bases from J, the junction kept 4 bases outside the gene matches. This CDR3 has 13 residues. Germline CDR1 and CDR2: SGHNT and YYREEE (reference sequence). The CDR3 DNA reads as TGTGCCAGCAAGACAGGGGGTGGTGAAAAACTGTTTTTT. Its translation is CASKTGGGEKLFF.

The V and J genes are TRBV2 and TRBJ1-5; a weak D match, TRBD1 (5 bases). V lost 6 bases and J lost 5, with 17 bases in between. Germline lookup yields CDR1 SNHLY and CDR2 FYNNEI. This CDR3 is 15 amino acids long. The CDR3 reads CASRRQFTTHQPQHF. The DNA of the CDR3 is TGTGCCAGCAGGCGACAGTTCACAACTCATCAGCCCCAGCATTTT.

V and J are TRBV14 and TRBJ2-1; 8 bases align to TRBD2. Germline V gives CDR1 SGHDN, CDR2 FVKESK. Unmatched junction bases numbered 3, after V lost 0 bases and J lost 2 bases. The CDR3 sequence is 16 residues long. This CDR3 reads CASSQDTGGTYNEQFF. In DNA, the CDR3 is TGTGCCAGCAGCCAAGATACGGGAGGGACCTACAATGAGCAGTTCTTC. Full variable domain (outside the CDR3, taken from reference TRBV14 and TRBJ2-1): EAGVTQFPSHSVIEKGQTVTLRCDPISGHDNLYWYRRVMGKEIKFLLHFVKESKQDESGMPNNRFLAERTGGTYSTLKVQPAELEDSGVYFCASSQDTGGTYNEQFFGPGTRLTVL.

The chain joins TRBV6-1 to TRBJ2-7; D ambiguous. Germline values: CDR1 MNHNS, CDR2 SASEGT. The CDR3 totals 15 residues. V gave up 7 bases and J gave up 1 base, with 17 bases separating them. The CDR3 bases are TGTGCCAGCAAGCACGAACAGTTTCTATCCTACGAGCAGTACTTC. This codes for CASKHEQFLSYEQYF.

The V and J genes are TRBV6-6 and TRBJ2-2; tentative D call: TRBD1 (5 bases). CDR1 MNHNY and CDR2 SVGAGI come from the germline V gene (reference sequence). V lost 3 bases and J 5 bases, leaving 10 bases between the germline ends. The CDR3 has 14 amino acids. CDR3 nucleotide sequence: TGTGCCAGCAGTTATATTAGGACAACCGGGGAGCTGTTTTTT. Encoded protein: CASSYIRTTGELFF.